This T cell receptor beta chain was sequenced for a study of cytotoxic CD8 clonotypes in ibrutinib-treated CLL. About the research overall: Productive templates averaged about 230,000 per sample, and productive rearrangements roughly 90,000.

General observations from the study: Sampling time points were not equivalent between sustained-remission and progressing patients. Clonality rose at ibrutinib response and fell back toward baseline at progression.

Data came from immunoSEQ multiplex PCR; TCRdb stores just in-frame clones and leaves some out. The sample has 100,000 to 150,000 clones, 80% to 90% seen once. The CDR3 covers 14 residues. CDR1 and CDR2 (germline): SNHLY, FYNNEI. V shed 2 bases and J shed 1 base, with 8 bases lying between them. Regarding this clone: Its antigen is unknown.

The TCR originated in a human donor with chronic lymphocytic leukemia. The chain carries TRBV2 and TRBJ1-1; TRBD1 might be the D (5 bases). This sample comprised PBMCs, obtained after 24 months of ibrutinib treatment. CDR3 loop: CASSEQGGNTEAFF. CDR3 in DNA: TGTGCCAGCAGTGAACAGGGTGGGAACACTGAAGCTTTCTTT.